This T cell receptor beta chain was recovered during a study of blood T cell repertoires in COVID-19. On the study more broadly: Samples came from the United States, Italy and Spain, spanning acute and convalescent COVID-19. Sources were T cells, B-cell-depleted T cells, or PBMCs; the material itself was cDNA or gDNA.

Original processing methods: It was from reference gene primer amplification that nucleated cell counts were estimated. Data came from immunoSEQ multiplex PCR; TCRdb stores just in-frame clones and leaves some out. V, J and clone size derive from that table, while D and trimming were established from the DNA sequence. The table lists 70,000 to 90,000 clones, 85% of them singletons. The CDR3 sequence is 16 residues long. With 5 bases clipped from V and 6 bases from J, the junction kept 6 bases outside the gene matches. CDR1 and CDR2 (germline): SGHTA, FQGNSA. Material: peripheral blood. This chain joins TRBV7-2 and TRBJ2-3; 15 bases align to TRBD2. The source is a man aged 55 to 70 with acute or convalescent COVID-19. The CDR3 DNA reads TGTGCCAGCAGCATAGGACTAGCGGGAGGGAGCGATACGCAGTATTTT. Protein: CASSIGLAGGSDTQYF. The variable domain in full, completed from reference TRBV7-2 and TRBJ2-3, reads GAGVSQSPSNKVTEKGKDVELRCDPISGHTALYWYRQSLGQGLEFLIYFQGNSAPDKSGLPSDRFSAERTGGSVSTLTIQRTQQEDSAVYLCASSIGLAGGSDTQYFGPGTRLTVL.